This T cell receptor beta chain is from a study of cytomegalovirus exposure and HLA in healthy donors. V was clipped by 4 bases and J by 5 bases, with 15 bases between them. The CDR3 totals 15 residues. Germline V lookup: CDR1 MNHNS, CDR2 SASEGT. With 60 Vbeta and 13 Jbeta primers, the PCR was carried out. TCRdb's copy holds only in-frame clones and misses some; the assay was immunoSEQ multiplex PCR. The sample yields 190,000 or so clones, roughly four fifths seen once. Material: PBMCs. This clonotype was obtained from a man aged 45 to 65 in good health and CMV-seronegative. The rearrangement links TRBV6-1 to TRBJ2-1, with D maybe TRBD1 (5 bases). In nucleotides, the CDR3 is TGTGCCAGCAGTGGCACGATGGGGCTGGACAATGAGCAGTTCTTC. Amino acids: CASSGTMGLDNEQFF.